A single sample is the source of the 5 T cell receptor beta chains below, sequenced in a study of shared T cell receptors in the human thymus. Libraries were prepared by immunoSEQ multiplex PCR; TCRdb keeps only in-frame clonotypes and omits some of them. This table has about 660,000 clones, around 87% appearing once. These data also featured in a second study, about human thymus T cells.

The sample was thymocytes. These receptor sequences come from a boy less than two years old with a congenital heart defect.

The chain uses TRBV11-1 and TRBJ1-1, with D uncertain. This CDR3 comprises 16 residues. Trimming shortened V by 6 bases and J by 4 bases, and 21 bases separated the two germline ends. CDR1 is SGHAT, CDR2 FQDESV, per germline (reference sequence). DNA for the CDR3: TGTGCCAGCAGTACACCAGCTGGCTGGGGAGGCACTGAAGCTTTCTTT. Protein sequence: CASSTPAGWGGTEAFF.

V and J are TRBV4-3 and TRBJ2-4; D perhaps matches TRBD1 (6 bases). Per germline, CDR1 LGHNA and CDR2 YSLEER. The V end lost 3 bases, the J end lost 3 bases, and 15 bases lay between the germline ends. The CDR3 is 16 amino acids. CDR3 sequence reads: CASSQDNRAGKNIQYF. As DNA, the CDR3 is TGCGCCAGCAGCCAGGACAACAGGGCTGGCAAAAACATTCAGTACTTC.

Only a few counts were recorded for this clone. The chain joins TRBV5-6 to TRBJ1-5; the D gene is possibly TRBD1 (6 bases). The CDR3 is 14 amino acids. V was trimmed by 1 base and J by 3 bases, leaving 8 bases between them. CDR1 and CDR2 from the germline V gene are SGHDT and YYEEEE. The CDR3 DNA sequence: TGTGCCAGCAGCTTGAGACAGGTCAATCAGCCCCAGCATTTT. Translating gives CASSLRQVNQPQHF.

J is TRBJ1-6 and V is TRBV18; a weak D match, TRBD1 (5 bases). Germline V lookup: CDR1 KGHSH, CDR2 LQKENI. V lost 6 bases to trimming and J lost 6 bases, with 21 bases between them. This CDR3 is built from 17 residues. The CDR3 DNA sequence: TGTGCCAGCTCCCCCCGCGGGGCCTCACGATTTAATTCACCCCTCCACTTT. It specifies CASSPRGASRFNSPLHF.

The rearrangement links TRBV27 to TRBJ2-1, with TRBD1 identical over 8 bases. Trimming removed 4 bases from V and 8 bases from J; junction bases left unmatched: 16. The CDR3 has 17 residues. Germline CDR1 is MNHEY and CDR2 is SMNVEV (reference sequence). CDR3 in amino acids: CASSSPYQGAILHEQFF. The CDR3 region has the DNA TGTGCCAGCAGTTCCCCTTATCAGGGGGCCATACTCCATGAGCAGTTCTTC.